This entry describes one T cell receptor (beta chain). There are a few counts of this clone. It lacks a known antigen. It has no much larger one-base neighbor in the sample; base qualities were not kept. The CDR3 regions of human TCRbeta chains were analyzed by immunosequencing. The authors processed their data as follows. TCRs in the repertoires were matched against a reference library of SARS-CoV-2-specific TCRs that had been generated with the MIRA antigen-specificity platform. Breadth meant the fraction of unique TCRs that were SARS-CoV-2-associated, whereas depth meant the fraction of total T cells that were SARS-CoV-2-associated. Using the MIRA data, every spike-specific TCR was mapped to the spike region that the TCR reacted to and assigned to either a CD4 or a CD8 class. Log10-transformed breadth and depth values were compared by one-way ANOVA with Sidak's multiple comparisons tests. This immuneACCESS table, as held by TCRdb, lists in-frame sequences with V and J called but not all clones. Of the missing ones, under half trace to an unresolved V gene in checked studies; the others have no known cause. That table is the source of V, J and clone size, and D and trimming were worked out from the DNA. This sample holds about 180,000 clones; 75% to 95% were observed only once. The ten largest account for less than 1.6% of the sample.

The data were obtained in a study of T cell responses to AZD1222 COVID-19 vaccine (dated by TCRdb to about 2021). As for the study more broadly: AZD1222 recipients given second doses at about 4 weeks or at about 12 weeks were pooled, since spike-specific TCR depth and breadth were not found to differ between the two schedules. A total of under 250 trial participants underwent TCR sequencing, of whom 207 had received two doses of AZD1222 and around 25 had received two doses of the MenACWY control vaccine. Trial participants were enrolled into age subgroups of 18-55, 56-69 and 70-plus years, which contained around 150, 28 and 57 TCR-sequenced participants, respectively. The paper's findings and limits, for the study overall: A significant rise in spike-specific TCR breadth and depth was observed after two AZD1222 doses relative to day 0 and relative to MenACWY recipients. Most participants were white British and females outnumbered males, and the authors suggested that clonal diversity may have been underestimated. The whole spike protein was spanned by vaccine-associated CD4 TCRs, and dominant responses were seen in regions 160-218 and 743-854. Reportedly, almost half of the unique spike-specific TCRs recognized epitopes lying outside the regions that are mutated in the B.1.351 and B.1.1.7 variants. In the small 56-69-year group, the increase in depth fell short of significance, most likely because of low power. Because no day 14 peak-response samples were available, repertoires were characterized only after the peak T cell response. Conclusions about previously exposed vaccinees were limited because only six AZD1222 recipients were SARS-CoV-2 seropositive at baseline.

The sample's time point label, in plain terms: baseline before first vaccination. Samples from vaccinated people were obtained from the UK trials COV001 and COV002, which included a single-blind randomized controlled phase 2/3 trial of AZD1222 (ChAdOx1 nCoV-19) in healthy adults. For TCRbeta chain sequencing, PBMC samples were collected from trial participants at day 0 and at day 28 after the second dose. Its CDR3 holds 16 amino acids, cysteine through phenylalanine. The only DNA kept is the CDR3, 48 bases in frame from the first base. The CDR1 and CDR2 encoded by the germline V gene (reference sequence) are LNHDA and SQIVND. The trim is 0 bases for V and 8 bases for J, with a gap of 19 bases between the germline ends.

The sequencing used peripheral blood, collected on day 0 of AZD1222 vaccination. The receptor chain draws on TRBV19 and TRBJ1-2; tentative D gene TRBD1, with 6 bases matching. This TCR derives from an adult in good health. At the DNA level, the sequence is TGTGCCAGTAGTATAGAGGGCAGGGGCGGTCAAGACGGCTACACCTTC. Its protein product is CASSIEGRGGQDGYTF.